This T cell receptor beta chain was captured by sequencing in a study of blood T cell repertoires in COVID-19. Study information: Acute and convalescent COVID-19 samples came from the United States, Italy and Spain. Nucleic acid was either cDNA or gDNA, and it came from T cells, B-cell-depleted T cells, or PBMCs.

Per the study methods: Cell counts per sample came from amplifying reference gene primers. TCRdb keeps only in-frame clones here, not all; method: immunoSEQ multiplex PCR. That table furnishes V, J and clone size, whereas the DNA furnished D and trimming. There are about 99,000 clones in the sample; 91% occur only once, and 5% to 6.5% lies in the top ten. Germline assignment: CDR1 LNHDA and CDR2 SQIVND (reference sequence). V gave up 0 bases and J gave up 2 bases; unmatched junction bases: 3. This CDR3 spans 17 amino acids. The TCR was taken from a human donor in a cohort sampled during active COVID-19. The sample was peripheral blood. The chain uses TRBV19 and TRBJ2-6; TRBD1 aligns across 8 bases. CDR3 sequence reads: CASSIERGQAGANVLTF. The CDR3 DNA reads TGTGCCAGTAGTATAGAGCGGGGACAGGCTGGGGCCAACGTCCTGACTTTC.